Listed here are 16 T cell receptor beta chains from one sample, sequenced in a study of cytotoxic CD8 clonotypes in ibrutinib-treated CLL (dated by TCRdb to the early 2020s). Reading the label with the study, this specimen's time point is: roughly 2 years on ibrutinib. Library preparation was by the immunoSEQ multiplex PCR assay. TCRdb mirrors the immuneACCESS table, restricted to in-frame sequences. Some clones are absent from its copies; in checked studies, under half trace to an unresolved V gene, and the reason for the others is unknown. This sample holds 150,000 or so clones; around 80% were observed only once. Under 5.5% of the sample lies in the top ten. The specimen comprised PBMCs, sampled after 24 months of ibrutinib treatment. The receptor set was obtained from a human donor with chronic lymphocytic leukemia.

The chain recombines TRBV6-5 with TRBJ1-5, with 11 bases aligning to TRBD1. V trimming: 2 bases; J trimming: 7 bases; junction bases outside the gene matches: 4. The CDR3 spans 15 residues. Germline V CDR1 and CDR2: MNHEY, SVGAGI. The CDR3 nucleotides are TGTGCCAGCAGTTACGCCGGGACAGGGGGGCAGCCCCAGCATTTT. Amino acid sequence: CASSYAGTGGQPQHF.

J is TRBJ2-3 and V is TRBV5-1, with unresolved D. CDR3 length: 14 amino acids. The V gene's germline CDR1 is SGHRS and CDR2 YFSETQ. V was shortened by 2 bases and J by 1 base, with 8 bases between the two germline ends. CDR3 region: CASSFQVGTDTQYF. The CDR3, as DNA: TGCGCCAGCAGCTTCCAGGTCGGCACAGATACGCAGTATTTT.

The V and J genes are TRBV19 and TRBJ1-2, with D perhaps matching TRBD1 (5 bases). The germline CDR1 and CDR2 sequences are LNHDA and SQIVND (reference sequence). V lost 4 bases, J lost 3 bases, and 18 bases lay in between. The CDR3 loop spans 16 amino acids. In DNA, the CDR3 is TGTGCCAGTAGTACCCGGACACGCGGGGGAGACTATGGCTACACCTTC. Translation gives CASSTRTRGGDYGYTF.

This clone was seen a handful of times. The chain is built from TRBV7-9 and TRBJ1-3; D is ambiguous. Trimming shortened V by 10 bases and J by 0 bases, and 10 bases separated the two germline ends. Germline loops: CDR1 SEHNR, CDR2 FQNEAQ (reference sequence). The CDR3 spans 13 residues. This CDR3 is CAIKENSGNTIYF. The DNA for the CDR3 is TGTGCCATCAAGGAAAACTCTGGAAACACCATATATTTT.

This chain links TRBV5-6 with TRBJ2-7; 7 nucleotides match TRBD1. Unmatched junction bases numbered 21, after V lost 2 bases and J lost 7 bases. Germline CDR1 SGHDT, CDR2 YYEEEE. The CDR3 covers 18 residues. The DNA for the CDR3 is TGTGCCAGCAGCTTATCGTCCAATATTATCAAGGGGGCTTGGGAGCAGTACTTC. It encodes CASSLSSNIIKGAWEQYF.

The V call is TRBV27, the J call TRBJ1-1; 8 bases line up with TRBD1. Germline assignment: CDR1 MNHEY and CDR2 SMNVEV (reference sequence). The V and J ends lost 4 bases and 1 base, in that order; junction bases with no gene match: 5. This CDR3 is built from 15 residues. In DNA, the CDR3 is TGTGCCAGCAGTTGGGACAGGACGAAGAACACTGAAGCTTTCTTT. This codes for CASSWDRTKNTEAFF.

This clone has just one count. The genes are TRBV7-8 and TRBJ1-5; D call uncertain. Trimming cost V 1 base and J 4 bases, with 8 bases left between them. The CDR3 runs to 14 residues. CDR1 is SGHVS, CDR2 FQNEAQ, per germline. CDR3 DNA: TGTGCCAGCAGCTTAGAACGGGGAAATCAGCCCCAGCATTTT. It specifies CASSLERGNQPQHF.

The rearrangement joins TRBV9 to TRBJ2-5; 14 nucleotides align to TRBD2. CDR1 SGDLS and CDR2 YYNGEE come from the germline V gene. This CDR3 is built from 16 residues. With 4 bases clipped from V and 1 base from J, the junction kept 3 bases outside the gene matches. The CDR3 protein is CASSPGLAGGQETQYF. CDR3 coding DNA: TGTGCCAGCAGCCCCGGACTAGCGGGGGGCCAAGAGACCCAGTACTTC.

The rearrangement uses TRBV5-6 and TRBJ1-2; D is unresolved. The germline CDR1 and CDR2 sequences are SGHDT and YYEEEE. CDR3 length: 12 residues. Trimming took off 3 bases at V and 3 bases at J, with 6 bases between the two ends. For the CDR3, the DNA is TGTGCCAGCAGCTCGGTCCACTATGGCTACACCTTC. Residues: CASSSVHYGYTF. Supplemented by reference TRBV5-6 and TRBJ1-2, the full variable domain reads DAGVTQSPTHLIKTRGQQVTLRCSPKSGHDTVSWYQQALGQGPQFIFQYYEEEERQRGNFPDRFSGHQFPNYSSELNVNALLLGDSALYLCASSSVHYGYTFGSGTRLTVV.

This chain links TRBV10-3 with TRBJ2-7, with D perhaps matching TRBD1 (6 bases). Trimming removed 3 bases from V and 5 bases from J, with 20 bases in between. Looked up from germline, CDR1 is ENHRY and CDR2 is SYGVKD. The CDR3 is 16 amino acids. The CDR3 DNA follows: TGTGCCATCAGTGAATTGAGGGGGAGTCGTAGAGACGAGCAGTACTTC. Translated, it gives CAISELRGSRRDEQYF.

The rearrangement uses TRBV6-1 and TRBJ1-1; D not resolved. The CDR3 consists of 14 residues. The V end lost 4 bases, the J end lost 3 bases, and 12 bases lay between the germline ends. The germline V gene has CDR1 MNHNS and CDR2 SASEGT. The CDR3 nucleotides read TGTGCCAGCAGTGTTTTCGCACGACACACTGAAGCTTTCTTT. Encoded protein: CASSVFARHTEAFF.

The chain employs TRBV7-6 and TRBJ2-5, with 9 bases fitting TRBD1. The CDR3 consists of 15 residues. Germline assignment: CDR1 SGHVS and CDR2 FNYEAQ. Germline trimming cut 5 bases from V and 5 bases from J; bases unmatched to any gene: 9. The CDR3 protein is CASSTQDRGGETQYF. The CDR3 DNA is TGTGCCAGCAGCACACAGGACAGGGGAGGCGAGACCCAGTACTTC.

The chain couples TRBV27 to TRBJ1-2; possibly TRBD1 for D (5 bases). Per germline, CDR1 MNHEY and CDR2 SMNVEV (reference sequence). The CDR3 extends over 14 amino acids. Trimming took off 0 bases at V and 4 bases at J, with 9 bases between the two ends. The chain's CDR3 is CASSLSQGFYGYTF. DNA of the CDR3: TGTGCCAGCAGTTTATCTCAGGGTTTCTATGGCTACACCTTC.

The CDR3 DNA sequence: TGCGCCAGCGCTAGCCTCACCGACCAAGAGACCCAGTACTTC. It is translated as CASASLTDQETQYF. The chain has TRBV5-1 and TRBJ2-5; perhaps TRBD2 as D (5 bases). From germline, CDR1 is SGHRS and CDR2 YFSETQ. V was shortened by 7 bases and J by 0 bases, with 13 bases between the two germline ends. The CDR3 spans 14 residues.

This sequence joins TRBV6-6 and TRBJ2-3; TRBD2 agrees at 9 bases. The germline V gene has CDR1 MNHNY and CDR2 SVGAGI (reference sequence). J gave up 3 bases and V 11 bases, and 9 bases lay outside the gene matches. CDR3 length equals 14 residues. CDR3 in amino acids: CAGSRSGRTDTQYF. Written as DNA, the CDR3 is TGTGCCGGTTCTAGGAGCGGGAGGACAGATACGCAGTATTTT.

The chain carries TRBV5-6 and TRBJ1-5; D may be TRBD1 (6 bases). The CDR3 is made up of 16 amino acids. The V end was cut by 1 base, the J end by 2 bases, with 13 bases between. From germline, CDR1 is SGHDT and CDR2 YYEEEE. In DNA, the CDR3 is TGTGCCAGCAGCTTGTTGTCGGGGGCGGGCAATCAGCCCCAGCATTTT. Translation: CASSLLSGAGNQPQHF.